Each of the 6 T cell receptor beta chains below was sequenced from the same sample in a study of shared clonotypes between healthy human individuals. Assay used: immunoSEQ multiplex PCR; TCRdb lists only in-frame clones, some missing. This sample has 850,000 to 1,200,000 clones, with about 75% found just once. Material for sequencing was memory CD4+ T cells sorted from blood. The subset is: CD45RA-negative fraction. Source of these receptors: a man aged 18 to 29 in good health.

This clone has more than one count but fewer than ten. V and J are TRBV27 and TRBJ1-1, with D unresolved. Trimming cost V 8 bases and J 1 base, with 8 bases left between them. CDR3 size: 12 residues. Germline V gene lookup returns CDR1 MNHEY and CDR2 SMNVEV (reference sequence). The CDR3 loop is CASGAGNTEAFF. The CDR3 nucleotides read TGTGCCAGCGGTGCAGGGAACACTGAAGCTTTCTTT.

A note on this clone: Different DNA sequences within this sample yield the same CDR3. The chain links TRBV5-1 to TRBJ2-7, with D uncertain. The length of the CDR3 is 13 residues. CDR1 SGHRS and CDR2 YFSETQ come from the germline V gene. The V and J ends lost 0 bases and 2 bases respectively, with 6 bases between them. CDR3 region: CASSLETTYEQYF. The CDR3 DNA reads TGCGCCAGCAGCTTGGAGACAACCTACGAGCAGTACTTC.

The chain carries TRBV7-2 and TRBJ1-5; D uncertain. Germline V gene sequence: CDR1 SGHTA, CDR2 FQGNSA. V was clipped by 5 bases and J by 3 bases, with 14 bases between them. This CDR3 is 15 amino acids long. The DNA of the CDR3 is TGTGCCAGCAGCCGCGACACTACACTCAATCAGCCCCAGCATTTT. Translated: CASSRDTTLNQPQHF.

This clone was detected only a few times. This chain links TRBV19 with TRBJ2-2, with TRBD1 identical over 9 bases. CDR3 length equals 17 residues. Trimming removed 0 bases from V and 6 bases from J; junction bases left unmatched: 8. Germline-derived CDR1 and CDR2 are LNHDA and SQIVND (reference sequence). CDR3 nucleotides: TGTGCCAGTAGTATAGATGTGGACAGGGGATTATCCGGGGAGCTGTTTTTT. Amino acids: CASSIDVDRGLSGELFF.

J is TRBJ1-6 and V is TRBV30; possibly TRBD1 for D (6 bases). V shed 4 bases and J shed 7 bases, with 14 bases lying between them. Germline values: CDR1 GTSNPN, CDR2 SVGIG (reference sequence). The CDR3 runs 14 residues. CDR3: CAWIKDSTNSPLHF. The CDR3 region has the DNA TGTGCCTGGATCAAGGACAGCACAAATTCACCCCTCCACTTT.

V usage is TRBV4-1 and J usage is TRBJ2-7, with TRBD1 matching 11 bases. This CDR3 spans 15 amino acids. Trimming removed 6 bases from V and 6 bases from J; junction bases left unmatched: 10. The germline V gene encodes CDR1 MGHRA and CDR2 YSYEKL. CDR3 region: CASSLSGQGAGEQYF. The CDR3 DNA reads TGCGCCAGCAGTCTCTCCGGACAGGGGGCAGGCGAGCAGTACTTC.